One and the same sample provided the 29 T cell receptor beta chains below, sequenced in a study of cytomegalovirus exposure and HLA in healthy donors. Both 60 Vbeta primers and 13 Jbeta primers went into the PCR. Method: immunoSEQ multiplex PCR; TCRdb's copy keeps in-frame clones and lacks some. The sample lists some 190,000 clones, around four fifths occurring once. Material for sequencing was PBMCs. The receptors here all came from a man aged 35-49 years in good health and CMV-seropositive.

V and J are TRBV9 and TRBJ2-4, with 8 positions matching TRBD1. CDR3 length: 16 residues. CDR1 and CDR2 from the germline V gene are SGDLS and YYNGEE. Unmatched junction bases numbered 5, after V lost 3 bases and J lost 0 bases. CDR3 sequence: CASSAGQGVAKNIQYF. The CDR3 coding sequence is TGTGCCAGCAGCGCAGGACAGGGAGTAGCCAAAAACATTCAGTACTTC. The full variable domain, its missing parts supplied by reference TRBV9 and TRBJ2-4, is DSGVTQTPKHLITATGQRVTLRCSPRSGDLSVYWYQQSLDQGLQFLIQYYNGEERAKGNILERFSAQQFPDLHSELNLSSLELGDSALYFCASSAGQGVAKNIQYFGAGTRLSVL.

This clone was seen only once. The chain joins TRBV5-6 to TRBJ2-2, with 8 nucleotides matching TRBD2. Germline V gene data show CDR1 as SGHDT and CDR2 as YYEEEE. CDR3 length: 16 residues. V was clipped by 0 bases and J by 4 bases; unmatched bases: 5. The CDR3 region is CASSLAGGPSTGELFF. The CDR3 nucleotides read TGTGCCAGCAGCTTGGCGGGAGGGCCAAGCACCGGGGAGCTGTTTTTT.

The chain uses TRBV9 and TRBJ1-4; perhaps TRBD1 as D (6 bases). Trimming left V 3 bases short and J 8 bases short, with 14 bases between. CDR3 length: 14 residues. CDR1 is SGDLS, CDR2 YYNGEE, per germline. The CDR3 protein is CASSGSGEGEKLFF. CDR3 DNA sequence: TGTGCCAGCAGCGGATCAGGGGAGGGCGAAAAACTGTTTTTT.

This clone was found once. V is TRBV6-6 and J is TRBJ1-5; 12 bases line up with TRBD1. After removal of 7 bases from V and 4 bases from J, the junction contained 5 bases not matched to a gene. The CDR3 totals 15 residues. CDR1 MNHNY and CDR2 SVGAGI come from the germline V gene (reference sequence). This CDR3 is CASIGTGGLNQPQHF. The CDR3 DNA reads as TGTGCCAGCATTGGGACAGGGGGCCTGAATCAGCCCCAGCATTTT.

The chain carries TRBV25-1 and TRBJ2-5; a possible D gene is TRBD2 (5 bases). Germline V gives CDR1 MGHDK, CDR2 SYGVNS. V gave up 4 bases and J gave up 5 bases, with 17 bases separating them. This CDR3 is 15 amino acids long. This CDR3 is CASSALEGRSETQYF. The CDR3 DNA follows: TGTGCCAGCAGTGCCCTCGAGGGTAGGTCCGAGACCCAGTACTTC.

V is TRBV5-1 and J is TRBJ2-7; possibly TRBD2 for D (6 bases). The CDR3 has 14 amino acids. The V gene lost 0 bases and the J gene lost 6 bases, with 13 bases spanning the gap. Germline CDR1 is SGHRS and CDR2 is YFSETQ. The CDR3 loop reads CASSLGSGLGEQYF. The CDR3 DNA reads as TGCGCCAGCAGCTTGGGGAGCGGGCTCGGCGAGCAGTACTTC.

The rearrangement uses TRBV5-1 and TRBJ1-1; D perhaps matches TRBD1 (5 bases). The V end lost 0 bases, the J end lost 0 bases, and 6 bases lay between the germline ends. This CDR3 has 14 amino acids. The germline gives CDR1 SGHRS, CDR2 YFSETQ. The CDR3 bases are TGCGCCAGCAGCTTGGACAGGATGAACACTGAAGCTTTCTTT. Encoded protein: CASSLDRMNTEAFF.

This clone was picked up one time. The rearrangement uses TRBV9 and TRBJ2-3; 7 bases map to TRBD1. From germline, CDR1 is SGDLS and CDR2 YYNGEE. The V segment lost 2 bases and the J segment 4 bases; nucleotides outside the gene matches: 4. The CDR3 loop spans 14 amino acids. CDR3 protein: CASSVDRVSDTQYF. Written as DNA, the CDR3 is TGTGCCAGCAGCGTCGACAGGGTCTCAGATACGCAGTATTTT.

CDR3 sequence reads: CASSLLSAGGPYNEQFF. The CDR3 nucleotides read TGTGCCAGCAGTTTATTATCAGCGGGAGGGCCGTACAATGAGCAGTTCTTC. The chain employs TRBV27 and TRBJ2-1; the match to TRBD2 covers 10 bases. Trimming removed 1 base from V and 4 bases from J; junction bases left unmatched: 7. Germline V lookup: CDR1 MNHEY, CDR2 SMNVEV (reference sequence). This CDR3 is 17 amino acids long.

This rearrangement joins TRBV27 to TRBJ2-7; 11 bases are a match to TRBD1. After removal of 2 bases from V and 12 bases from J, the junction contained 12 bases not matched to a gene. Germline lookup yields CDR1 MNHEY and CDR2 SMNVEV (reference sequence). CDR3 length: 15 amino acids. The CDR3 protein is CASSLPSGQGEMLYF. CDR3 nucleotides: TGTGCCAGCAGTTTACCCTCGGGACAGGGGGAGATGTTGTACTTC.

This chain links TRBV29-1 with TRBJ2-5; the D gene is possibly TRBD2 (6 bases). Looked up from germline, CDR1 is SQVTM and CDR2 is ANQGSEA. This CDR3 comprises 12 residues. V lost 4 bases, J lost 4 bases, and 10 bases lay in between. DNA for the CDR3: TGCAGCGTTGTTGGGGGGAGAGAGACCCAGTACTTC. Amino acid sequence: CSVVGGRETQYF.

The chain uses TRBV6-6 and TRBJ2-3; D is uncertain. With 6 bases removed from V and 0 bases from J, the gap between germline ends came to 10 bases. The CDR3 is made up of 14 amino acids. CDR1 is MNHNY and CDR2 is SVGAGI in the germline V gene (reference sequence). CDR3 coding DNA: TGTGCCAGCAGCTTCGGAGCCAGCACAGATACGCAGTATTTT. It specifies CASSFGASTDTQYF.

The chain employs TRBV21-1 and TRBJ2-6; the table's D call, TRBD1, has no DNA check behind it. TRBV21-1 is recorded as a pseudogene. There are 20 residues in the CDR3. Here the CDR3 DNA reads TGTGCCAGCAGCAACCCCGACAGGGGGCGGAACGCCTCTGGGGCCAACGTCCTGACTTTC. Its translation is CASSNPDRGRNASGANVLTF.

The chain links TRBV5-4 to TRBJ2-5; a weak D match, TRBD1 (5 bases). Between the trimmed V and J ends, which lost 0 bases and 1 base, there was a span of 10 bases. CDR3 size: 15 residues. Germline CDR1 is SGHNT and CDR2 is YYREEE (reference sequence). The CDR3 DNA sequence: TGTGCCAGCAGCTTGGATATGGGGCGCCAAGAGACCCAGTACTTC. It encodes CASSLDMGRQETQYF.

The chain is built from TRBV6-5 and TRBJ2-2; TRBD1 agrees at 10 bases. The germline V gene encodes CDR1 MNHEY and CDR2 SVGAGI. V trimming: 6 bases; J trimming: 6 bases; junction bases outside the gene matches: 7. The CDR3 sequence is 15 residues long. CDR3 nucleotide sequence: TGTGCCAGCAGGGCGGGACAGGGGATCGCCGGGGAGCTGTTTTTT. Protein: CASRAGQGIAGELFF.

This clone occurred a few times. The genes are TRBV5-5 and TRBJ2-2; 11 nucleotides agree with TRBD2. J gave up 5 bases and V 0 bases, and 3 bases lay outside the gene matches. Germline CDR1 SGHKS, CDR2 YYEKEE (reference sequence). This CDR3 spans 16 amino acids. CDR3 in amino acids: CASSLALAGGTGELFF. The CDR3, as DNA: TGTGCCAGCAGCTTGGCTTTAGCGGGAGGGACCGGGGAGCTGTTTTTT.

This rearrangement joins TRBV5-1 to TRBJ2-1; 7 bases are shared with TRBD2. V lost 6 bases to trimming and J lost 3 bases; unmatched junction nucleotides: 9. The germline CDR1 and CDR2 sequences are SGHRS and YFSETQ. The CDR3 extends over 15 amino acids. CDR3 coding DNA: TGCGCCAGCACCACTGGGGGAGGGTACTACAATGAGCAGTTCTTC. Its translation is CASTTGGGYYNEQFF.

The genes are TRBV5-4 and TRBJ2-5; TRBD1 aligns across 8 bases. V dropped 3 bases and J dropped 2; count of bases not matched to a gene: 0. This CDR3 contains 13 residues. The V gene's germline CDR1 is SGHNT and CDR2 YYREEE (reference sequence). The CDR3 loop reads CASSYRGQETQYF. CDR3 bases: TGTGCCAGCAGCTACAGGGGGCAAGAGACCCAGTACTTC.

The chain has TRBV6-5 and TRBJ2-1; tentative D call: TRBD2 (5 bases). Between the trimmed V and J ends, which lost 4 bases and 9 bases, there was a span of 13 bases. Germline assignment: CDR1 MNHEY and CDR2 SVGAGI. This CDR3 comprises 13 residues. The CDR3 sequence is CASSLGLRGEQFF. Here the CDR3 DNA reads TGTGCCAGCAGTTTGGGCCTTCGGGGTGAGCAGTTCTTC.

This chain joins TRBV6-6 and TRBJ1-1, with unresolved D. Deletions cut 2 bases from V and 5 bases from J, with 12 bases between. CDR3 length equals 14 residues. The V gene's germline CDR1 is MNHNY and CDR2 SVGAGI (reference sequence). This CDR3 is CASSYKAGETEAFF. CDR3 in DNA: TGTGCCAGCAGTTACAAGGCGGGTGAAACTGAAGCTTTCTTT.

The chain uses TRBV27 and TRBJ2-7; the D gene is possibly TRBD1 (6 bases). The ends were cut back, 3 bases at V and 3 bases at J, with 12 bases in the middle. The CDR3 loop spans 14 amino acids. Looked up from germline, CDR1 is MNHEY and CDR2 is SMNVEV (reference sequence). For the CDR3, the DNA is TGTGCCAGCAGTTTCTCCGGGACACACTACGAGCAGTACTTC. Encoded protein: CASSFSGTHYEQYF.

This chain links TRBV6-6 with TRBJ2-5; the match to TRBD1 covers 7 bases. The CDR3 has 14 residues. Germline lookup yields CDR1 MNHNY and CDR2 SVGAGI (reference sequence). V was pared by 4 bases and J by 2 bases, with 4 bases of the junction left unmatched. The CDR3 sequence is CASSSRTGQETQYF. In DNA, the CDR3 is TGTGCCAGCAGTTCTAGGACAGGACAAGAGACCCAGTACTTC.

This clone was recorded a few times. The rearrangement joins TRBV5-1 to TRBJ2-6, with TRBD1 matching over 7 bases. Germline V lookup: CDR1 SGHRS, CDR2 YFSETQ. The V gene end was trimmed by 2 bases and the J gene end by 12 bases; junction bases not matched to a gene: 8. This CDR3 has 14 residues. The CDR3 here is CASSLLTGAPVLTF. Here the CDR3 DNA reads TGCGCCAGCAGCTTACTCACAGGGGCCCCCGTCCTGACTTTC. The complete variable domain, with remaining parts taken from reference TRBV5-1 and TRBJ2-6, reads KAGVTQTPRYLIKTRGQQVTLSCSPISGHRSVSWYQQTPGQGLQFLFEYFSETQRNKGNFPGRFSGRQFSNSRSEMNVSTLELGDSALYLCASSLLTGAPVLTFGAGSRLTVL.

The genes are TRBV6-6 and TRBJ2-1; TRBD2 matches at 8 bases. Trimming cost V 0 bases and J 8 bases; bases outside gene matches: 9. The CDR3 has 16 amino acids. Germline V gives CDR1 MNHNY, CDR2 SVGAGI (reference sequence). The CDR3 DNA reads TGTGCCAGCAGTTACTCTAGCGGGATTGTTTTCTATGAGCAGTTCTTC. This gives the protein CASSYSSGIVFYEQFF.

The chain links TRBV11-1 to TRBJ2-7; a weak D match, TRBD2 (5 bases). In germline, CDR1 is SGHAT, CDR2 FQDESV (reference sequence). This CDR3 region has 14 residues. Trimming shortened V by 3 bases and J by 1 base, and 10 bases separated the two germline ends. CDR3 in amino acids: CASSFGRVSYEQYF. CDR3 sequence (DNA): TGTGCCAGCAGCTTTGGGCGGGTTTCCTACGAGCAGTACTTC.

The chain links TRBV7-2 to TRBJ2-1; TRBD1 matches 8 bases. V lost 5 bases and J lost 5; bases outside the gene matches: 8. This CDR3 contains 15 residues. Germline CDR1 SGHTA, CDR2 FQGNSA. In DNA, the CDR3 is TGTGCCAGCAGCGTGTTCAGGGGGCAGGACAATGAGCAGTTCTTC. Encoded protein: CASSVFRGQDNEQFF.

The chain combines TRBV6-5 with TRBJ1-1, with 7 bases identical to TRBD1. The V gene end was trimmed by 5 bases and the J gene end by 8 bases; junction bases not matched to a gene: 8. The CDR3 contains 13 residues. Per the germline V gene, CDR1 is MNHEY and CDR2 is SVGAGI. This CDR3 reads CASSLQTTGEAFF. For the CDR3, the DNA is TGTGCCAGCAGTCTTCAAACGACAGGGGAAGCTTTCTTT.

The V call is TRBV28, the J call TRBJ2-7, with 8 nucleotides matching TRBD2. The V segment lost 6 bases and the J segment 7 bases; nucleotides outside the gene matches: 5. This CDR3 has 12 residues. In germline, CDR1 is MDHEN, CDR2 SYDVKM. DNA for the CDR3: TGTGCCAGCAGGCAAAGACTAGCGGAGCAGTACTTC. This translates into CASRQRLAEQYF.

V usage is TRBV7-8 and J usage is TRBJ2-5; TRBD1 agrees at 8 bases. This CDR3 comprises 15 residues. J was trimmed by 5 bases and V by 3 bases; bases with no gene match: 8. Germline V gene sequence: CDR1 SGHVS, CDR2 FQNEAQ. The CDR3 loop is CASSLVTGGGETQYF. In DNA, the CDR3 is TGTGCCAGCAGCTTGGTCACAGGGGGTGGGGAGACCCAGTACTTC.